Following are 29 T cell receptor beta chains from one sample sequenced in a study of vaccination effects on CD4 cells after COVID-19. No antigens are known for them. The table came from immunoSEQ multiplex PCR; TCRdb's copy has only in-frame clones and leaves some out. The table lists 25,000 to 35,000 clones, under 80% of them singletons. Antigen-specific CD4+ T cells were expanded with viral peptide pools in the ViraFEST assay before sequencing. Cells that had been cultured for less than 13 days were the source of isolated CD4+ T cells. By PCR, the person was confirmed to have had SARS-CoV-2 infection between March and December 2020. Source: CD4+ T cells from PBMCs cultured with a peptide pool, taken before COVID-19 vaccination. These receptor sequences come from a human donor who had a prior SARS-CoV-2 infection.

This chain links TRBV18 with TRBJ2-1, with 10 bases identical to TRBD2. J gave up 0 bases and V 4 bases, and 6 bases lay outside the gene matches. The CDR3 is made up of 17 amino acids. Germline V gene data show CDR1 as KGHSH and CDR2 as LQKENI. In DNA form, the CDR3 reads TGTGCCAGCTCACGGCCGGGACTAGCGAGCTCCTACAATGAGCAGTTCTTC. Protein sequence: CASSRPGLASSYNEQFF.

The chain is built from TRBV29-1 and TRBJ2-3; 10 bases are a match to TRBD2. V gave up 3 bases and J gave up 3 bases; unmatched junction bases: 9. Germline loops: CDR1 SQVTM, CDR2 ANQGSEA. This CDR3 region has 16 residues. CDR3 in DNA: TGCAGCGTTGAGAAACCAGCGGGGGGGCCAACAGATACGCAGTATTTT. Its translation: CSVEKPAGGPTDTQYF.

The chain employs TRBV28 and TRBJ1-2; D is perhaps TRBD1 (5 bases). V shed 2 bases and J shed 4 bases, with 8 bases lying between them. Germline-derived CDR1 and CDR2 are MDHEN and SYDVKM. The CDR3 length is 13 residues. The CDR3 loop is CASSLGGIYGYTF. Written as DNA, the CDR3 is TGTGCCAGCAGTTTAGGGGGGATCTATGGCTACACCTTC.

The chain couples TRBV6-1 to TRBJ2-5; D not certain. CDR3 length: 16 amino acids. V shed 3 bases and J shed 5 bases, with 19 bases lying between them. Germline loops: CDR1 MNHNS, CDR2 SASEGT. The CDR3 loop is CASSDNFAAFRETQYF. In DNA, the CDR3 is TGTGCCAGCAGTGATAACTTCGCGGCCTTCAGGGAGACCCAGTACTTC.

The chain combines TRBV27 with TRBJ2-2, with TRBD1 as a possible D gene (6 bases). V shed 6 bases and J shed 0 bases, with 11 bases lying between them. Germline V gene sequence: CDR1 MNHEY, CDR2 SMNVEV (reference sequence). The CDR3 covers 15 residues. CDR3 residues: CASSVDRSNTGELFF. The DNA of the CDR3 is TGTGCCAGCAGCGTGGACAGATCGAACACCGGGGAGCTGTTTTTT.

CDR3 amino acids: CASTATGNNEKLFF. The CDR3 DNA follows: TGTGCCAGCACCGCGACAGGGAATAATGAAAAACTGTTTTTT. V is TRBV14 and J is TRBJ1-4; 7 nucleotides align to TRBD1. This CDR3 has 14 residues. The J segment lost 4 bases and the V segment lost 7 bases, leaving 6 bases of the junction unmatched. Germline loops: CDR1 SGHDN, CDR2 FVKESK.

This clone showed up just a few times. This chain joins TRBV18 and TRBJ1-2; D ambiguous. CDR1 KGHSH and CDR2 LQKENI come from the germline V gene. V shed 6 bases and J shed 5 bases, with 7 bases lying between them. The CDR3 is 11 residues long. CDR3 loop: CASSPGYGYTF. CDR3 DNA sequence: TGTGCCAGCTCCCCCGGGTATGGCTACACCTTC.

The chain links TRBV30 to TRBJ1-4; the match to TRBD1 covers 8 bases. Looked up from germline, CDR1 is GTSNPN and CDR2 is SVGIG (reference sequence). The CDR3 covers 15 residues. The V segment lost 2 bases and the J segment 1 base; nucleotides outside the gene matches: 3. This CDR3 reads CAWSSTGGTNEKLFF. The CDR3, as DNA: TGTGCCTGGAGTTCAACAGGGGGAACTAATGAAAAACTGTTTTTT.

This sequence joins TRBV21-1 and TRBJ1-1; TRBD1 was called by the table and not checked on the DNA. TRBV21-1 is designated a pseudogene. The CDR3 sequence is 16 residues long. CDR3 sequence (DNA): TGTGCCAGCAGCAAAGGCCCACAGGGGAAGAACACTGAAGCTTTCTTT. Translating it yields CASSKGPQGKNTEAFF.

The rearrangement links TRBV5-6 to TRBJ2-5, with 10 nucleotides matching TRBD2. V was pared by 1 base and J by 5 bases, with 2 bases of the junction left unmatched. The CDR3 has 14 residues. The germline V gene encodes CDR1 SGHDT and CDR2 YYEEEE. CDR3 residues: CASSLQAGGETQYF. The CDR3 DNA reads as TGTGCCAGCAGCTTGCAAGCGGGGGGGGAGACCCAGTACTTC.

This rearrangement joins TRBV7-9 to TRBJ1-4; a weak D match, TRBD1 (6 bases). The V gene's germline CDR1 is SEHNR and CDR2 FQNEAQ (reference sequence). V was shortened by 5 bases and J by 4 bases, with 14 bases between the two germline ends. This CDR3 contains 15 residues. The CDR3, as DNA: TGTGCCAGCAGCCGAGCAGGGGCGAGTAATGAAAAACTGTTTTTT. Encoded protein: CASSRAGASNEKLFF.

This chain links TRBV5-5 with TRBJ1-2; 7 bases fit TRBD1. Germline CDR1 SGHKS, CDR2 YYEKEE (reference sequence). V dropped 4 bases and J dropped 3; count of bases not matched to a gene: 6. The length of the CDR3 is 14 residues. CDR3 in DNA: TGTGCCAGCAGCCCGACAGGGATGGACTATGGCTACACCTTC. It is translated as CASSPTGMDYGYTF.

V usage is TRBV5-6 and J usage is TRBJ2-1; D may match TRBD1 or TRBD2 (6 bases each). Germline lookup yields CDR1 SGHDT and CDR2 YYEEEE. This CDR3 region has 15 residues. Trimming shortened V by 4 bases and J by 0 bases, and 11 bases separated the two germline ends. The CDR3 DNA follows: TGTGCCAGCAGCCCGGGGGCCAGCTCCTACAATGAGCAGTTCTTC. Its protein is CASSPGASSYNEQFF.

This chain links TRBV4-2 with TRBJ2-5; the match to TRBD1 covers 7 bases. CDR3 size: 17 residues. The trim removed 1 base at V and 0 bases at J, leaving 8 bases unmatched. From germline, CDR1 is LGHNA and CDR2 YNFKEQ. The CDR3 region has the DNA TGTGCCAGCAGCCAAGGGGGCGAGGGGGCCTACCAAGAGACCCAGTACTTC. It yields the protein CASSQGGEGAYQETQYF.

In this sample, this clone turned up a few times. V is TRBV19 and J is TRBJ1-5; a possible D gene is TRBD1 (6 bases). The V end lost 7 bases, the J end lost 4 bases, and 17 bases lay between the germline ends. The CDR3 is 15 residues long. CDR1 is LNHDA and CDR2 is SQIVND in the germline V gene (reference sequence). The chain's CDR3 is CASTQGLNLNQPQHF. DNA for the CDR3: TGTGCCAGTACGCAGGGGCTCAACCTAAATCAGCCCCAGCATTTT. Based on the CDR3 plus reference TRBV19 and TRBJ1-5, the full variable domain is DGGITQSPKYLFRKEGQNVTLSCEQNLNHDAMYWYRQDPGQGLRLIYYSQIVNDFQKGDIAEGYSVSREKKESFPLTVTSAQKNPTAFYLCASTQGLNLNQPQHFGDGTRLSIL.

The chain combines TRBV20-1 with TRBJ1-6, with TRBD1 matching over 9 bases. Germline CDR1 reads DFQATT; CDR2 reads SNEGSKA (reference sequence). There are 15 residues in the CDR3. The J segment lost 10 bases and the V segment lost 3 bases, leaving 10 bases of the junction unmatched. This CDR3 is CSASLGQGSDSPLHF. The CDR3 DNA sequence: TGCAGTGCTAGTCTGGGACAGGGTAGTGACTCACCCCTCCACTTT.

The chain carries TRBV5-4 and TRBJ1-3; no reliable D call. CDR1 SGHNT and CDR2 YYREEE come from the germline V gene (reference sequence). This CDR3 has 14 amino acids. V lost 0 bases and J 1 base, leaving 5 bases between the germline ends. The CDR3 coding sequence is TGTGCCAGCAGCTTGGGGGAATCTGGAAACACCATATATTTT. Translated: CASSLGESGNTIYF. Full variable domain (outside the CDR3, taken from reference TRBV5-4 and TRBJ1-3): ETGVTQSPTHLIKTRGQQVTLRCSSQSGHNTVSWYQQALGQGPQFIFQYYREEENGRGNFPPRFSGLQFPNYSSELNVNALELDDSALYLCASSLGESGNTIYFGEGSWLTVV.

This chain joins TRBV5-1 and TRBJ2-3; D may be TRBD1 (5 bases). This CDR3 has 14 amino acids. Germline loops: CDR1 SGHRS, CDR2 YFSETQ. The V end lost 5 bases, the J end lost 3 bases, and 13 bases lay between the germline ends. This chain's CDR3 is CASRDASGTDTQYF. The CDR3, as DNA: TGCGCCAGCAGAGACGCCTCAGGGACAGATACGCAGTATTTT. The whole variable domain, remainder taken from reference TRBV5-1 and TRBJ2-3, is KAGVTQTPRYLIKTRGQQVTLSCSPISGHRSVSWYQQTPGQGLQFLFEYFSETQRNKGNFPGRFSGRQFSNSRSEMNVSTLELGDSALYLCASRDASGTDTQYFGPGTRLTVL.

The chain carries TRBV18 and TRBJ2-1; D is uncertain. The CDR3 has 15 amino acids. The V gene lost 0 bases and the J gene lost 5 bases, with 11 bases spanning the gap. Looked up from germline, CDR1 is KGHSH and CDR2 is LQKENI. The chain's CDR3 is CASSPPHYSNNEQFF. For the CDR3, the DNA is TGTGCCAGCTCACCACCCCATTACTCAAACAATGAGCAGTTCTTC.

Here the CDR3 reads CASSPTTGVGEAFF. DNA for the CDR3: TGTGCCAGCTCACCGACTACAGGGGTTGGTGAAGCTTTCTTT. J is TRBJ1-1 and V is TRBV18; TRBD1 agrees at 7 bases. V gave up 3 bases and J gave up 7 bases; unmatched junction bases: 8. Germline V gives CDR1 KGHSH, CDR2 LQKENI. The CDR3 is made up of 14 amino acids.

The rearrangement links TRBV4-2 to TRBJ2-3; TRBD2 aligns across 11 bases. The germline V gene encodes CDR1 LGHNA and CDR2 YNFKEQ. V was pared by 0 bases and J by 4 bases, with 6 bases of the junction left unmatched. This CDR3 region has 17 residues. DNA of the CDR3: TGTGCCAGCAGCCAAGAGGGTCTAGCGGGGGGCTCAGATACGCAGTATTTT. Translated, it gives CASSQEGLAGGSDTQYF.

The rearrangement joins TRBV7-9 to TRBJ1-4; the D is unclear. The CDR3 is 17 residues long. The germline V gene encodes CDR1 SEHNR and CDR2 FQNEAQ (reference sequence). Trimming took off 5 bases at V and 7 bases at J, with 23 bases between the two ends. The CDR3 sequence is CASSPGAGFRIGEKLFF. The CDR3 bases are TGTGCCAGCAGCCCCGGAGCAGGTTTCCGCATAGGTGAAAAACTGTTTTTT. The full variable domain, in which reference TRBV7-9 and TRBJ1-4 provide the parts outside the CDR3, is DTGVSQNPRHKITKRGQNVTFRCDPISEHNRLYWYRQTLGQGPEFLTYFQNEAQLEKSRLLSDRFSAERPKGSFSTLEIQRTEQGDSAMYLCASSPGAGFRIGEKLFFGSGTQLSVL.

The chain couples TRBV9 to TRBJ2-7; tentatively, D is TRBD1 or TRBD2 (5 bases each). V lost 3 bases, J lost 5 bases, and 15 bases lay in between. The germline gives CDR1 SGDLS, CDR2 YYNGEE. The CDR3 has 14 amino acids. The CDR3 here is CASSGTGASDEQYF. The DNA of the CDR3 is TGTGCCAGCAGCGGAACCGGGGCGTCGGACGAGCAGTACTTC.

This chain uses TRBV25-1 with TRBJ2-2, with D possibly called TRBD1 or TRBD2 (5 bases each). The CDR3 is made up of 17 amino acids. Germline V gives CDR1 MGHDK, CDR2 SYGVNS. Between the trimmed V and J ends, which lost 5 bases and 0 bases, there was a span of 16 bases. CDR3 sequence reads: CASSPPPGRTNTGELFF. DNA for the CDR3: TGTGCCAGCAGTCCCCCACCGGGACGTACGAACACCGGGGAGCTGTTTTTT.

The chain joins TRBV7-6 to TRBJ2-5; 12 bases are shared with TRBD2. CDR3 length: 16 residues. V was clipped by 3 bases and J by 4 bases; unmatched bases: 6. CDR1 and CDR2 (germline): SGHVS, FNYEAQ. CDR3 sequence reads: CASSFYLAGGAETQYF. The CDR3 DNA reads TGTGCCAGCAGCTTCTATCTAGCGGGAGGGGCAGAGACCCAGTACTTC.

V is TRBV7-2 and J is TRBJ2-3; D remains unclear. The CDR3 runs 14 residues. Germline lookup yields CDR1 SGHTA and CDR2 FQGNSA. V was clipped by 1 base and J by 7 bases, with 12 bases between them. CDR3 loop: CASSLVPRVNTQYF. CDR3 nucleotides: TGTGCCAGCAGCTTAGTCCCCCGGGTCAATACGCAGTATTTT. The variable domain in full, completed from reference TRBV7-2 and TRBJ2-3, reads GAGVSQSPSNKVTEKGKDVELRCDPISGHTALYWYRQSLGQGLEFLIYFQGNSAPDKSGLPSDRFSAERTGGSVSTLTIQRTQQEDSAVYLCASSLVPRVNTQYFGPGTRLTVL.

V usage is TRBV7-9 and J usage is TRBJ2-7, with TRBD1 matching over 9 bases. The CDR3 is made up of 14 amino acids. After removal of 1 base from V and 7 bases from J, the junction contained 5 bases not matched to a gene. The V gene's germline CDR1 is SEHNR and CDR2 FQNEAQ (reference sequence). CDR3 region: CASSLGDRVVEQYF. CDR3 nucleotide sequence: TGTGCCAGCAGCTTAGGGGACAGGGTGGTTGAGCAGTACTTC.

This rearrangement joins TRBV7-2 to TRBJ2-1, with D possibly being TRBD2 (6 bases). V lost 4 bases to trimming and J lost 0 bases, with 19 bases between them. CDR1 and CDR2 (germline): SGHTA, FQGNSA. This CDR3 is built from 18 residues. CDR3 in amino acids: CASSSYPITSSSYNEQFF. In nucleotides, the CDR3 is TGTGCCAGCAGCTCATACCCAATTACTAGCTCCTCCTACAATGAGCAGTTCTTC.

This clone is large. This chain connects TRBV5-5 to TRBJ1-2; D gene unclear. The germline gives CDR1 SGHKS, CDR2 YYEKEE (reference sequence). V lost 2 bases and J 4 bases, leaving 9 bases between the germline ends. This CDR3 is built from 13 residues. CDR3 amino acids: CASSLSRVYGYTF. The CDR3 nucleotides are TGTGCCAGCAGCTTAAGTAGGGTCTATGGCTACACCTTC.